The sequence of this TCR beta chain was determined in a study of OX40 agonist ivuxolimab in advanced cancers. Across the whole study: A mean age of roughly 62 years, range about 20 to 79, was recorded, and around 85% were male. One patient with hepatocellular carcinoma and two with cutaneous melanoma, three in all, had partial responses.

At baseline, cycle 4 day 1, and cycle 7 day 1, blood was sampled. Study conclusions and caveats: Dosing at 0.1 to 3.0 mg/kg was accompanied by clonal expansion of CD4+ and CD8+ blood T cells by week 6.

By proportion, this clone is medium-sized. Its target is not known. Assay: immunoSEQ multiplex PCR; the TCRdb copy retains only in-frame clones and omits some. The sample has tens of thousands of clones; roughly 80% are singletons. Germline trimming cut 4 bases from V and 1 base from J; bases unmatched to any gene: 1. The CDR3 is 15 amino acids. Germline V gives CDR1 MNHNS, CDR2 SASEGT. This specimen consisted of CD4+ or CD8+ T cells sorted from blood, obtained in a trial of the OX40 agonist ivuxolimab. This clonotype originated in an adult with an advanced solid tumor such as melanoma, head and neck, liver or kidney cancer. V usage is TRBV6-1 and J usage is TRBJ2-6; 7 bases agree with TRBD2. In DNA, the CDR3 is TGTGCCAGCAGTGGCGGGGGATCTGGGGCCAACGTCCTGACTTTC. This translates into CASSGGGSGANVLTF.